The rows below give T cell receptor beta chains drawn from one sample of a study of T cells in Graves' hyperthyroidism and ophthalmopathy. TCRdb reanalysed the multiplex PCR reads using MiXCR and keeps one entry per CDR3 protein. The data contain 750,000 to 900,000 distinct CDR3 sequences, 38% of them singletons. Sequences were obtained from blood. The source is a man aged 18-30 years with Graves' hyperthyroidism. CDR3s include the opening cysteine and the closing phenylalanine or tryptophan. A D gene is named only where the DNA matches it firmly. Some rows have no size entry. The others give once, few or many, or a class for an expanded clone.

j_call,clone_size,v_call,d_call,cdr3_nt,cdr3_aa
TRBJ2-7,-,TRBV5-1,-,TGCGCCAGCAGCTCGGATCTGCAGGGCCCCTCCTACGAGCAGTACTTC,CASSSDLQGPSYEQYF
TRBJ2-7,few,TRBV2,TRBD1,TGTGCCAGCGGATCTGATCGGACAGGACCCTACGAGCAGTACTTC,CASGSDRTGPYEQYF
TRBJ2-7,many,TRBV2,-,TGTGCCAGCAGTGAGGGACAAGACCCCTACGAGCAGTACTTC,CASSEGQDPYEQYF
TRBJ2-7,-,TRBV9,TRBD1,TGTGCCAGCAGCCCCCCCGGGACAGGGGAGCAGTACTTC,CASSPPGTGEQYF
TRBJ2-7,-,TRBV20-1,-,TGCAGTGCTAGAGGGGGCGCCCGGGGCGAGCAGTACTTC,CSARGGARGEQYF
TRBJ2-2,once,TRBV29-1,TRBD1,TGCAGCGTTGAAGGGACAGGGGGAGACCGCGGGGAGCTGTTTTTT,CSVEGTGGDRGELFF
TRBJ2-2,-,TRBV9,TRBD2,TGTGCCAGCGGCGAGAGCGGGGGGTCCACCGGGGAGCTGTTTTTT,CASGESGGSTGELFF
TRBJ1-6,many,TRBV5-1,-,TGCGCCAGCAGCTCGCGGGCCACGATGGATTCACCCCTCCACTTT,CASSSRATMDSPLHF
TRBJ1-5,-,TRBV7-8,-,TGTGCCAGCAGCTTACGGGAGAATAGCAATCAGCCCCAGCATTTT,CASSLRENSNQPQHF
TRBJ1-6,-,TRBV12-3/TRBV12-4,TRBD1,TGTGCCAGCCAACGATCAGGGGGCAGGAATTCACCCCTCCACTTT,CASQRSGGRNSPLHF
TRBJ1-6,-,TRBV25-1,TRBD1,TGTGCCAGCAGTGGGACAGGGGCCTCCTCCCCTTCGCTCCTCCACTTT,CASSGTGASSPSLLHF
TRBJ1-1,many,TRBV29-1,-,TGCAGTTCGCCGGGACAACTGAACACTGAAGCTTTCTTT,CSSPGQLNTEAFF
TRBJ2-7,many,TRBV12-3/TRBV12-4,-,TGTGCCAGCGCCTGGGCAGGGGGGCCCTACGAGCAGTACTTC,CASAWAGGPYEQYF
TRBJ2-5,-,TRBV2,TRBD1,TGTGCCAGCAGCCGAAGGGGGCCGGAGACCCAGTACTTC,CASSRRGPETQYF
TRBJ2-2,many,TRBV29-1,-,TGCAGCGTTGACGGAGACAGGCCCGGGGAGCTGTTTTTT,CSVDGDRPGELFF
TRBJ1-2,many,TRBV20-1,TRBD1,TGCAGTGCCGATACCAGGACAGGGAGCGGCTACACCTTC,CSADTRTGSGYTF
TRBJ1-1,-,TRBV12-3/TRBV12-4,-,TGTGCCAGCAGCCGACGACTAGACGACTCTGAAGCTTTCTTT,CASSRRLDDSEAFF
TRBJ1-1,-,TRBV9,TRBD1,TGTGCCAGCAGCGTAGGTTGGACAGGGGGAGATCACACTGAAGCTTTCTTT,CASSVGWTGGDHTEAFF
TRBJ2-5,few,TRBV6-5,TRBD1,TGTGCCAGCCCCCCCCGGGACAGCGAAGAGACCCAGTACTTC,CASPPRDSEETQYF
TRBJ1-1,few,TRBV19,-,TGTGCCAGTAGTATAATCCTGGAGCGCGCTGAAGCTTTCTTT,CASSIILERAEAFF
TRBJ1-1,-,TRBV9,-,TGTGCCAGCATCATGGGGCGGACTGAAGCTTTCTTT,CASIMGRTEAFF
TRBJ1-4,-,TRBV20-1,-,TGCAGTGCTAACCGATACGATAATGAAAAACTGTTTTTT,CSANRYDNEKLFF
TRBJ1-4,few,TRBV9,TRBD1,TGTGCCAGCAGCTTTGTGGACAGGGGGAATGAAAAACTGTTTTTT,CASSFVDRGNEKLFF
TRBJ2-7,-,TRBV14,-,TGTGCCAGCAGCCAAGATCAGTTCCCAGGTTCCTACGAGCAGTACTTC,CASSQDQFPGSYEQYF
TRBJ1-1,-,TRBV7-9,-,TGTGCCAGCAGCTTTTCAGGGGTAAACTCTGAAGCTTTCTTT,CASSFSGVNSEAFF
TRBJ2-7,-,TRBV7-2,TRBD2,TGTGCCAGCAGCTCGCCCGGGGGGTTAGGCGAGCAGTACTTC,CASSSPGGLGEQYF
TRBJ2-7,-,TRBV7-2,TRBD2,TGTGCCAGCAGCTTTCAAGCGGGACCAGACCTCTACGAGCAGTACTTC,CASSFQAGPDLYEQYF
TRBJ2-7,once,TRBV7-2,TRBD2,TGTGCCAGCAGCTTGGACGCGGGAGCCGGGGAGCAGTACTTC,CASSLDAGAGEQYF
TRBJ2-7,few,TRBV7-9,TRBD1,TGTGCCAGCAGTCTGACAGGGGTGAACGAGCAGTACTTC,CASSLTGVNEQYF
TRBJ1-5,few,TRBV12-3/TRBV12-4,-,TGTGCCAGTCAAGATAGCAATCAGCCCCAGCATTTT,CASQDSNQPQHF
TRBJ1-1,-,TRBV14,TRBD1,TGTGCCAGCAGCCAAGGCGGACAGGGGGTCACTGAAGCTTTCTTT,CASSQGGQGVTEAFF
TRBJ1-1,many,TRBV7-9,-,TGTGCCAGCAGCTTAGGGCGGAATGAAGCTTTCTTT,CASSLGRNEAFF
TRBJ2-7,-,TRBV7-9,TRBD1,TGTGCCAGCAGCGGGCGGACAGGTATGGCTCTCGAGCAGTACTTC,CASSGRTGMALEQYF
TRBJ1-2,many,TRBV15,-,TGTGCCACCAGCAGAGATGTAGGAGGCTATGGCTACACCTTC,CATSRDVGGYGYTF
TRBJ2-2,many,TRBV29-1,TRBD1,TGCAGCGTTGGCGGACAGGGAAAAACCGGGGAGCTGTTTTTT,CSVGGQGKTGELFF
TRBJ2-2,-,TRBV2,TRBD2,TGTGCCAGCAGCCCTCGGGGGGGGGACACCGGGGAGCTGTTTTTT,CASSPRGGDTGELFF
TRBJ2-2,many,TRBV29-1,-,TGCAGCGTTGCTTGGAACACCGGGGAGCTGTTTTTT,CSVAWNTGELFF
TRBJ2-6,-,TRBV7-2,-,TGTGCCAGCAGTTTCACTCTGAGGACCGGTACTGGGGCCAACGTCCTGACTTTC,CASSFTLRTGTGANVLTF
TRBJ1-1,-,TRBV9,TRBD1,TGTGCCAGCAGTGGGGGACAGGGGTGCCCTGAAGCTTTCTTT,CASSGGQGCPEAFF
TRBJ1-2,many,TRBV12-3/TRBV12-4,-,TGTGCCAGCAGCTCCCCGCAGAACTATGGCTACACCTTC,CASSSPQNYGYTF
TRBJ2-7,-,TRBV10-3,-,TGTGCCAGCATGCCACAGGGTTCTATCCACGAGCAGTACTTC,CASMPQGSIHEQYF
TRBJ1-3,few,TRBV4-3,-,TGCGCCAGCAGCCAAGATACTGCTGGAAACACCATATATTTT,CASSQDTAGNTIYF